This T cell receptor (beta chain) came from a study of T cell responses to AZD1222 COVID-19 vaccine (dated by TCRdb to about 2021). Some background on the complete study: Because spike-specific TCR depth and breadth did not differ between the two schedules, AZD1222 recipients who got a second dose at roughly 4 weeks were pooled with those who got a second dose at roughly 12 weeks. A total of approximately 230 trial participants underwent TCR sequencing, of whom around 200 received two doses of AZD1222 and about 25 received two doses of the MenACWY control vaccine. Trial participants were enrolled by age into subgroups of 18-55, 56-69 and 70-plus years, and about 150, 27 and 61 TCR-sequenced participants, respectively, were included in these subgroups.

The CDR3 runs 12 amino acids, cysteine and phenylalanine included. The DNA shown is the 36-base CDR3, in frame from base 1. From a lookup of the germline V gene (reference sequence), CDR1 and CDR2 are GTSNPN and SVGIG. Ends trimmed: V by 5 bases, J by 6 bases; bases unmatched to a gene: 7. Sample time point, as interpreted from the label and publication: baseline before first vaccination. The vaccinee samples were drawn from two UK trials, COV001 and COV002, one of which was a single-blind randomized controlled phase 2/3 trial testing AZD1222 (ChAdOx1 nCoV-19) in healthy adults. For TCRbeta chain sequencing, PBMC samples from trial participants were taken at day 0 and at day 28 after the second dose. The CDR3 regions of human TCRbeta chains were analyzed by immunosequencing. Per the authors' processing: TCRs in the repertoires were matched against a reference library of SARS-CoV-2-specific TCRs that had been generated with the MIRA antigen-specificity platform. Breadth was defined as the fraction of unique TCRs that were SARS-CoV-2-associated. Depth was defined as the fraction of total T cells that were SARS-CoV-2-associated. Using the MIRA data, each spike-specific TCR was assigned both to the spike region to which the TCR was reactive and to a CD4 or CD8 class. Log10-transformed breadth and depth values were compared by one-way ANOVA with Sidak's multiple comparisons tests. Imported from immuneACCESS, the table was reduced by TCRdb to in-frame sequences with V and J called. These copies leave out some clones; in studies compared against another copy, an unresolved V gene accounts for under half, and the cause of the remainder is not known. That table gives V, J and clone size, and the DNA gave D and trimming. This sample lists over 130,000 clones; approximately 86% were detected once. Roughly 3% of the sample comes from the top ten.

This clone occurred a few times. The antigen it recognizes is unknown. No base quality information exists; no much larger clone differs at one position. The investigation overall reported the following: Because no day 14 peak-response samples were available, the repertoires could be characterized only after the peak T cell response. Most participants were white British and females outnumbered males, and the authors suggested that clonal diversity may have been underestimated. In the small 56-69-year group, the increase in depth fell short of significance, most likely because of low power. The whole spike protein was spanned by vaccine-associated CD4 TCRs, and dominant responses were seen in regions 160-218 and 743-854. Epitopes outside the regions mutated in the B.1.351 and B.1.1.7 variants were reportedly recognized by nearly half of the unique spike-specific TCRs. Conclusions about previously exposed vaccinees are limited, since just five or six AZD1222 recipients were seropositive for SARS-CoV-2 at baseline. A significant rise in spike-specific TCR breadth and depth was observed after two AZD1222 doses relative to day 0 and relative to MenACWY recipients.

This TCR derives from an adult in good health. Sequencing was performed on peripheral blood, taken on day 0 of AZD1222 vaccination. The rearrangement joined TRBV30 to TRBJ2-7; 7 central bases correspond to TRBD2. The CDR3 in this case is CAWGRDYPEQYF. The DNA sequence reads TGTGCCTGGGGTCGGGACTACCCCGAGCAGTACTTC.